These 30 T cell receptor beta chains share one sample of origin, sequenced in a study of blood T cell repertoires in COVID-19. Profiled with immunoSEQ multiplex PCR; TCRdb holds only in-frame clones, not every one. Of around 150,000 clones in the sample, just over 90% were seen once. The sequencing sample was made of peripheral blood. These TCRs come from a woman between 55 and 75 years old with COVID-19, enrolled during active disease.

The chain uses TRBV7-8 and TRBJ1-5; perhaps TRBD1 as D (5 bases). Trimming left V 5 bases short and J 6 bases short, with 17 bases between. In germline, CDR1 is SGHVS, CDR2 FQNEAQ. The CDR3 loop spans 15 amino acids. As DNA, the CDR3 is TGTGCCAGCAGCGCCGGGGGTGTGTGGGGTCAGCCCCAGCATTTT. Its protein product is CASSAGGVWGQPQHF.

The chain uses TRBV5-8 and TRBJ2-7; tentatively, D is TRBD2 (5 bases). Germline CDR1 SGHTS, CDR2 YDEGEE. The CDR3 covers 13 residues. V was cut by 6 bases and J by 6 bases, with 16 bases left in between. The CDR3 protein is CASKLLVNGEQYF. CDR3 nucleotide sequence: TGTGCCAGCAAATTACTAGTAAATGGCGAGCAGTACTTC.

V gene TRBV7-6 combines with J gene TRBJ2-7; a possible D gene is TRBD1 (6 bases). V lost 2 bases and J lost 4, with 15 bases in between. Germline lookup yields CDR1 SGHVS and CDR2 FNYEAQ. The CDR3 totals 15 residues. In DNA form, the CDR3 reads TGTGCCAGCAGCTTAAGTACAGGGCCCCAATACGAGCAGTACTTC. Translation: CASSLSTGPQYEQYF.

CDR3 bases: TGCGCCAGCAGCCAAGATCTACAGTACGAGCAGTACTTC. This gives the protein CASSQDLQYEQYF. This chain uses TRBV4-3 with TRBJ2-7, with no clear D. The V and J ends lost 0 bases and 4 bases respectively, with 7 bases between them. Looked up from germline, CDR1 is LGHNA and CDR2 is YSLEER. The CDR3 totals 13 residues.

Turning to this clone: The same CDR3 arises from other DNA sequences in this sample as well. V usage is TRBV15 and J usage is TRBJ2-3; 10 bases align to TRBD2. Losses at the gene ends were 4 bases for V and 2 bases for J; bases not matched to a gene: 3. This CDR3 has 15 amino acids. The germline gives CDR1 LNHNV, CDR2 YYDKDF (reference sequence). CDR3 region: CATSTLAGATDTQYF. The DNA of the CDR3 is TGTGCCACCAGCACCCTAGCGGGGGCCACAGATACGCAGTATTTT.

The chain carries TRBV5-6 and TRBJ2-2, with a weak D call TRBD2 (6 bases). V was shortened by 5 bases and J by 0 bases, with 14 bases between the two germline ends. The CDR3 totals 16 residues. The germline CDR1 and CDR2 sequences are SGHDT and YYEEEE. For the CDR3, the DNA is TGTGCCAGCAGGTCTGTCGGGGGACCGAACACCGGGGAGCTGTTTTTT. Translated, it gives CASRSVGGPNTGELFF.

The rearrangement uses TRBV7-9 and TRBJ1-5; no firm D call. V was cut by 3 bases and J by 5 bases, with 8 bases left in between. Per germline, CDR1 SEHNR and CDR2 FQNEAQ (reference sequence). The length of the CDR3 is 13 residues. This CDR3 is CASSLGQYQPQHF. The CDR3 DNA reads TGTGCCAGCAGCTTGGGCCAGTATCAGCCCCAGCATTTT.

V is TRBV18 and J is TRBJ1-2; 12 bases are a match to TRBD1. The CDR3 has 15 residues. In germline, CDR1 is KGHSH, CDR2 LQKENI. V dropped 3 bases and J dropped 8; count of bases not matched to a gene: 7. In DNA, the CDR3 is TGTGCCAGCTCACCGGTGGGACAGGGGGCGGAGGGCTACACCTTC. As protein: CASSPVGQGAEGYTF.

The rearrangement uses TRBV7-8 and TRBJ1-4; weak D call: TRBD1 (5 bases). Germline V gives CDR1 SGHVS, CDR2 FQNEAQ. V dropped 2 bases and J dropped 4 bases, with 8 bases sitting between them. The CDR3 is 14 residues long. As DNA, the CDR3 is TGTGCCAGCAGCTTACTGGGGCTTAATGAAAAACTGTTTTTT. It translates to CASSLLGLNEKLFF.

This CDR3 is CAWSASGGREAFF. The CDR3 nucleotides are TGTGCCTGGAGTGCATCCGGGGGTCGCGAAGCTTTCTTT. This rearrangement joins TRBV30 to TRBJ1-1; maybe TRBD1 (5 bases). Germline lookup yields CDR1 GTSNPN and CDR2 SVGIG (reference sequence). V shed 1 base and J shed 8 bases, with 14 bases lying between them. This CDR3 comprises 13 residues.

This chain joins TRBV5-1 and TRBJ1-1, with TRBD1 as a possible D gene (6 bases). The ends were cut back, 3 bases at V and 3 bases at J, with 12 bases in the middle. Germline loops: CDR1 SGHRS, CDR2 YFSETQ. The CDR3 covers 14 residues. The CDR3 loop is CASSSSGADTEAFF. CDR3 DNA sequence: TGCGCCAGCAGCTCCTCAGGGGCGGACACTGAAGCTTTCTTT.

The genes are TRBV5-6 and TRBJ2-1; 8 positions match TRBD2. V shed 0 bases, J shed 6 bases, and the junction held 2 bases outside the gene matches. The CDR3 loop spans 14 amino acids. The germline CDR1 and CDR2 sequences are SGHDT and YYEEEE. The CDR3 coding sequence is TGTGCCAGCAGCTTGGCGGGGGGGCTCAATGAGCAGTTCTTC. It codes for CASSLAGGLNEQFF.

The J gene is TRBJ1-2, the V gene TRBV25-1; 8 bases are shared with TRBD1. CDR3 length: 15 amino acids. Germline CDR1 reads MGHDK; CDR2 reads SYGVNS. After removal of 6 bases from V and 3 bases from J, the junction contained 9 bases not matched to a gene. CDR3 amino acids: CASRGSDRVYYGYTF. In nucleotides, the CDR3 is TGTGCCAGCAGGGGTTCGGACAGGGTATACTATGGCTACACCTTC.

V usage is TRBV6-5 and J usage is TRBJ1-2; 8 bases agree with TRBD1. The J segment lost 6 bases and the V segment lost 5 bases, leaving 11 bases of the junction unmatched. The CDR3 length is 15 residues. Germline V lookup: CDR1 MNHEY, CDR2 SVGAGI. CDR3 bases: TGTGCCAGCAGTCCCCGGACAGGGTTAATTGATGGCTACACCTTC. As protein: CASSPRTGLIDGYTF.

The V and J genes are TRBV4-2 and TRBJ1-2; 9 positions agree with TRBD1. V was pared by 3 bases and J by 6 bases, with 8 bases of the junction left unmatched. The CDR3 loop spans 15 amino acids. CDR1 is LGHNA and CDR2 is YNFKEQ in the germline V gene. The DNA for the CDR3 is TGTGCCAGCAGCCAGGGGACAGGGCCAAGGGATGGCTACACCTTC. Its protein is CASSQGTGPRDGYTF.

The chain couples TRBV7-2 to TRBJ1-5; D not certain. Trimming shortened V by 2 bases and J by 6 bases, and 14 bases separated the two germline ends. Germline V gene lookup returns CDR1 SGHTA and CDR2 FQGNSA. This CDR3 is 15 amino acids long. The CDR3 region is CASSLSGDPGQPQHF. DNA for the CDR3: TGTGCCAGCAGCTTAAGTGGAGACCCCGGTCAGCCCCAGCATTTT. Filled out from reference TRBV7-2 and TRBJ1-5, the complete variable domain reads GAGVSQSPSNKVTEKGKDVELRCDPISGHTALYWYRQSLGQGLEFLIYFQGNSAPDKSGLPSDRFSAERTGGSVSTLTIQRTQQEDSAVYLCASSLSGDPGQPQHFGDGTRLSIL.

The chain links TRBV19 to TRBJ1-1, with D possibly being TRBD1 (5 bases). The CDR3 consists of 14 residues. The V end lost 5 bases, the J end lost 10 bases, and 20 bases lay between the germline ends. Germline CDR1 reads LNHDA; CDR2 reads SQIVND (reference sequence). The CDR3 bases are TGTGCCAGTAGTCCCCGCTCCAGGGTTTCTGTAGCTTTCTTT. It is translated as CASSPRSRVSVAFF.

CDR3 in DNA: TGTGCCAGCACAGCCAACCGGGACAGGAATAATGAGCAGTTCTTC. It encodes CASTANRDRNNEQFF. The chain recombines TRBV6-6 with TRBJ2-1, with TRBD1 identical over 8 bases. V trimming: 7 bases; J trimming: 7 bases; junction bases outside the gene matches: 12. Per the germline V gene, CDR1 is MNHNY and CDR2 is SVGAGI (reference sequence). The CDR3 has 15 residues.

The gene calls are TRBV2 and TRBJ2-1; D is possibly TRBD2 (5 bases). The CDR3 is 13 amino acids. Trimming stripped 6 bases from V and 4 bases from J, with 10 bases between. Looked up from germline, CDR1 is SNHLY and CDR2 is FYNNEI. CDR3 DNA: TGTGCCAGCAGGCCCGGGGTATACAATGAGCAGTTCTTC. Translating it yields CASRPGVYNEQFF. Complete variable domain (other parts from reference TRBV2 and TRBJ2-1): EPEVTQTPSHQVTQMGQEVILRCVPISNHLYFYWYRQILGQKVEFLVSFYNNEISEKSEIFDDQFSVERPDGSNFTLKIRSTKLEDSAMYFCASRPGVYNEQFFGPGTRLTVL.

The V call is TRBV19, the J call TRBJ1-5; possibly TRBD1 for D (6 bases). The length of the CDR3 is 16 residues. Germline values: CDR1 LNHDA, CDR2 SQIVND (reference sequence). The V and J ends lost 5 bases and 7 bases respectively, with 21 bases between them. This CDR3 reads CASSFLPPGTTQPQHF. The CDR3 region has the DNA TGTGCCAGTAGTTTCCTCCCCCCAGGGACAACGCAGCCCCAGCATTTT.

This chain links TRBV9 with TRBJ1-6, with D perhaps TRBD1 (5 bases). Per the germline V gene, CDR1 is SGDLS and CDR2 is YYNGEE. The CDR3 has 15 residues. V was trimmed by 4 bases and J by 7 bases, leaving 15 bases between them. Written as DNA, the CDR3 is TGTGCCAGCAGCCTCTCCAGGGTTGAGAATTCACCCCTCCACTTT. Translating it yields CASSLSRVENSPLHF. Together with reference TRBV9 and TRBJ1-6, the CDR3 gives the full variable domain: DSGVTQTPKHLITATGQRVTLRCSPRSGDLSVYWYQQSLDQGLQFLIQYYNGEERAKGNILERFSAQQFPDLHSELNLSSLELGDSALYFCASSLSRVENSPLHFGNGTRLTVT.

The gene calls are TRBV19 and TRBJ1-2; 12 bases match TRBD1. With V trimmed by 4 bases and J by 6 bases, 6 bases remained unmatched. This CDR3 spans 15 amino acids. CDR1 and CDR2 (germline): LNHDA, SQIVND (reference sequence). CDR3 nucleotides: TGTGCCAGTAGTAGGGACAGGGGGCCAGGTGATGGCTACACCTTC. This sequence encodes CASSRDRGPGDGYTF.

This CDR3 is CASSLRGIMNTEAFF. CDR3 in DNA: TGTGCCAGCAGTTTGAGGGGGATAATGAACACTGAAGCTTTCTTT. The rearrangement uses TRBV27 and TRBJ1-1, with a possible D match to TRBD1 (6 bases). Germline V gene data show CDR1 as MNHEY and CDR2 as SMNVEV (reference sequence). Trimming shortened V by 3 bases and J by 0 bases, and 11 bases separated the two germline ends. The CDR3 totals 15 residues.

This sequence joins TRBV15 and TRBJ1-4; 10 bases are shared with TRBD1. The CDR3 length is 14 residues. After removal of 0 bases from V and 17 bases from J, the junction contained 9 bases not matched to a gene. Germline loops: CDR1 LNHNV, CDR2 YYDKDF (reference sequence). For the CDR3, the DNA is TGTGCCACCAGCAGAGAACCGGGACAGGGGATGATATTTTTT. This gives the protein CATSREPGQGMIFF.

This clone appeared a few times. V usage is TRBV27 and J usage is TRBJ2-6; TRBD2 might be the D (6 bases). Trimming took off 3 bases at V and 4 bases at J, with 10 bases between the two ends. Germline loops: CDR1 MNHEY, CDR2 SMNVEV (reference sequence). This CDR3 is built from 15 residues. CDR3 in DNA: TGTGCCAGCAGTTTGGGACTCTCCGGGGCCAACGTCCTGACTTTC. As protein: CASSLGLSGANVLTF.

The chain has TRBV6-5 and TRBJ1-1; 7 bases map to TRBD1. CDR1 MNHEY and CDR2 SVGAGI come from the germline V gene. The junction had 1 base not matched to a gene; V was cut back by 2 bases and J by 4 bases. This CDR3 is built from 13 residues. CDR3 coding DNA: TGTGCCAGCAGTTACAGGGGGCCCACTGAAGCTTTCTTT. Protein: CASSYRGPTEAFF.

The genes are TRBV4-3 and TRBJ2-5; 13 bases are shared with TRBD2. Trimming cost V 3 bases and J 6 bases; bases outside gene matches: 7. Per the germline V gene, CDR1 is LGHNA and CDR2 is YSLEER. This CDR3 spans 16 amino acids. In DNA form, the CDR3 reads TGCGCCAGCAGCCACGCAACTAGCGGGGGGGCAAAGACCCAGTACTTC. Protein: CASSHATSGGAKTQYF.

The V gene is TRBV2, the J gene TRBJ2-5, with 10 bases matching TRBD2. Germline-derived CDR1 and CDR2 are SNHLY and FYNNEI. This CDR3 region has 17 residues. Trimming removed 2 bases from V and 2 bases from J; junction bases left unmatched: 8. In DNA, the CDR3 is TGTGCCAGCAGTGAATTTCTAGCGGGGGCCCAACAAGAGACCCAGTACTTC. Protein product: CASSEFLAGAQQETQYF.

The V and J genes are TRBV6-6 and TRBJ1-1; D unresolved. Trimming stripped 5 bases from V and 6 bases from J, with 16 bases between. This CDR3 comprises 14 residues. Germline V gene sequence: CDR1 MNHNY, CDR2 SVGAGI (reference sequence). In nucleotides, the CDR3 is TGTGCCAGCAGTCTACGTCGGGGATCGCCTGAAGCTTTCTTT. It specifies CASSLRRGSPEAFF.

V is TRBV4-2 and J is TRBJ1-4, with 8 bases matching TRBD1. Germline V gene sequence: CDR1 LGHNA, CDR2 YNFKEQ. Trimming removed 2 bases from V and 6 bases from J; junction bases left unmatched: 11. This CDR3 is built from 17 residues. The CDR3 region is CASSQRVMTGEDEKLFF. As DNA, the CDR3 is TGTGCCAGCAGCCAAAGGGTTATGACAGGGGAGGATGAAAAACTGTTTTTT.